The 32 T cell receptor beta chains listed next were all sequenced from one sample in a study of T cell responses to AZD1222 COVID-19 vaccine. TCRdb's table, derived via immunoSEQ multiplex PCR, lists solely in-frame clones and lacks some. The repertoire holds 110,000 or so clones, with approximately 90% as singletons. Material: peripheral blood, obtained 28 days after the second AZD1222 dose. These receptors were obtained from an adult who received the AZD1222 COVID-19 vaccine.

The CDR3 DNA reads as TGTGCCAGCAGCGCCGGCTTGGATACGCAGTATTTT. Residues: CASSAGLDTQYF. J is TRBJ2-3 and V is TRBV7-9; no clear D gene. V was pared by 5 bases and J by 6 bases, with 9 bases between. CDR1 SEHNR and CDR2 FQNEAQ come from the germline V gene (reference sequence). The CDR3 runs to 12 residues.

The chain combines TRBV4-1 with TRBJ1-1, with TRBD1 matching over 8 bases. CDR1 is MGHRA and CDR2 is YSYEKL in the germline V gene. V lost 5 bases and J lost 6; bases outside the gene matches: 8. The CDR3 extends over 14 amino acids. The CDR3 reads CASSKWTGPPEAFF. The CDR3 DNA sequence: TGCGCCAGCAGCAAGTGGACAGGGCCTCCTGAAGCTTTCTTT.

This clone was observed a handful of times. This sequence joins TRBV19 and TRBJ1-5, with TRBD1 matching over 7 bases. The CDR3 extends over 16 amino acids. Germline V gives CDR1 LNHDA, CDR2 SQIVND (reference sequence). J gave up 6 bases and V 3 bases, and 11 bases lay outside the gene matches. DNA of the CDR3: TGTGCCAGTAGTATTAGGGGGCAGGGGAGAAGTCAGCCCCAGCATTTT. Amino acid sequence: CASSIRGQGRSQPQHF.

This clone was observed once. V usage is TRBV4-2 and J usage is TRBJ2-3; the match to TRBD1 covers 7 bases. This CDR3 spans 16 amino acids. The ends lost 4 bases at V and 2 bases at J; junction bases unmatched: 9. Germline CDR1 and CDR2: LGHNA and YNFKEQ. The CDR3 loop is CASSPPEGQVTDTQYF. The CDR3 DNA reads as TGTGCCAGCAGCCCCCCAGAAGGACAGGTCACAGATACGCAGTATTTT.

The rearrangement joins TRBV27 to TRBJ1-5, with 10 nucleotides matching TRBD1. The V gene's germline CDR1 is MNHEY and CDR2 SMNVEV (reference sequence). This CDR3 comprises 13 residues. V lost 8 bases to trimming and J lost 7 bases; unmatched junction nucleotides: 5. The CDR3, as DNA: TGTGCCAGCGGGACAGGGGTAGGGCAGCCCCAGCATTTT. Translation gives CASGTGVGQPQHF.

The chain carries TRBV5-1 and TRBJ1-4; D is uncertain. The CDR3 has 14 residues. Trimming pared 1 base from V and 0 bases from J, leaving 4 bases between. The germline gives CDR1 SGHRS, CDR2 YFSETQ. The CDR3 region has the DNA TGCGCCAGCAGCTTGCAGGCAACTAATGAAAAACTGTTTTTT. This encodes CASSLQATNEKLFF.

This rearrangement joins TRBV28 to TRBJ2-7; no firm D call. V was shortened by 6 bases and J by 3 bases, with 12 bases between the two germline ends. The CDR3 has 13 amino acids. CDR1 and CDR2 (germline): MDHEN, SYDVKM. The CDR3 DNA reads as TGTGCCAGCAGGCCGCTTGCGTTCTACGAGCAGTACTTC. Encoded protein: CASRPLAFYEQYF.

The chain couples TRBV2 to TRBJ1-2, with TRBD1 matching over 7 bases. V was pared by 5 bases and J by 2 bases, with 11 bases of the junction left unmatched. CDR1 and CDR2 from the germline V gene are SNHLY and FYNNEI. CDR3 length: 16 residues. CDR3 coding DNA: TGTGCCAGCAGTCGATTTCGGGACAGCCAAAACTATGGCTACACCTTC. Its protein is CASSRFRDSQNYGYTF.

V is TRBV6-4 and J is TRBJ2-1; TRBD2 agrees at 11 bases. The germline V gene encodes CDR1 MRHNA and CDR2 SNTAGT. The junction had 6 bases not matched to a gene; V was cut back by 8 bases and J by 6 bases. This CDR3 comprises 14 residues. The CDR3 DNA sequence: TGTGCCAGCGTCGGACTAGCGGGTGTCAATGAGCAGTTCTTC. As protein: CASVGLAGVNEQFF.

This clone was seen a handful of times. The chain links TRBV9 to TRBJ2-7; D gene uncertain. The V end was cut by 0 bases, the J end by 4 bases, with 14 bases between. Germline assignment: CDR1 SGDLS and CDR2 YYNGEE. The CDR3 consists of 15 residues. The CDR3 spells CASSVDGSWGYEQYF. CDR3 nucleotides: TGTGCCAGCAGCGTAGATGGGTCGTGGGGTTACGAGCAGTACTTC.

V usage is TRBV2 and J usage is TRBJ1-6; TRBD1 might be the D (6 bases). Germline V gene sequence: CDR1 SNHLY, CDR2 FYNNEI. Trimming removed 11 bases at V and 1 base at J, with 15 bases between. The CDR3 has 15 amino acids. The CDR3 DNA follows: TGTGCCCGAACCGGGGGGCGATCCTATAATTCACCCCTCCACTTT. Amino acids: CARTGGRSYNSPLHF.

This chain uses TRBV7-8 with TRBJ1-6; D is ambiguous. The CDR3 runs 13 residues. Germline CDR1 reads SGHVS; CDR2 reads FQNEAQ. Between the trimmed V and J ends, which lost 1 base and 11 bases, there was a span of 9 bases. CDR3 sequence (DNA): TGTGCCAGCAGCTTAGAAACCGGAGCACCCCTCCACTTT. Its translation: CASSLETGAPLHF.

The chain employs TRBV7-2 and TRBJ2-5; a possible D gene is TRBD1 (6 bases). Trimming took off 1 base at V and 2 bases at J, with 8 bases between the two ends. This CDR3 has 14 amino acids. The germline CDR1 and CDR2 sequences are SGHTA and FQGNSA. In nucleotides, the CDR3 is TGTGCCAGCAGCTTAGACAGGGTACAAGAGACCCAGTACTTC. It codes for CASSLDRVQETQYF. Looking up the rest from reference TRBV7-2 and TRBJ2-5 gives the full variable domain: GAGVSQSPSNKVTEKGKDVELRCDPISGHTALYWYRQSLGQGLEFLIYFQGNSAPDKSGLPSDRFSAERTGGSVSTLTIQRTQQEDSAVYLCASSLDRVQETQYFGPGTRLLVL.

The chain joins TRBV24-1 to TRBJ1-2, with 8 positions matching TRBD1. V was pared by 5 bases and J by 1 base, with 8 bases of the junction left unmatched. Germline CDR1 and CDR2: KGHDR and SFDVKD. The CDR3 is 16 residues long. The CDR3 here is CATSGSQGAYNYGYTF. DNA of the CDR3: TGTGCCACCAGTGGCAGTCAGGGGGCGTATAACTATGGCTACACCTTC.

CDR3 DNA: TGTGCCAGCTGGCCTCTAATCGAAGGGTCGCGGGGAGATACGCAGTATTTT. This encodes CASWPLIEGSRGDTQYF. The chain employs TRBV7-8 and TRBJ2-3; D might be TRBD2 (6 bases). V was trimmed by 8 bases and J by 5 bases, leaving 26 bases between them. The CDR3 is 17 amino acids. CDR1 SGHVS and CDR2 FQNEAQ come from the germline V gene.

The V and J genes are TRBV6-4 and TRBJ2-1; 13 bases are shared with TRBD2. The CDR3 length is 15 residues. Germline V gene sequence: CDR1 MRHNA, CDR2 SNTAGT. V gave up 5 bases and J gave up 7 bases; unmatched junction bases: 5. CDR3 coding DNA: TGTGCCAGCAGTAGGACTAGCGGGAGCCCTAATGAGCAGTTCTTC. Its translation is CASSRTSGSPNEQFF.

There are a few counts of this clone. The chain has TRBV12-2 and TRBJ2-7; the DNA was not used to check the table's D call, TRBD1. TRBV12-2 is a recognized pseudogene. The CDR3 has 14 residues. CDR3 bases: TGTGCAAGTCCGGACCCCCCAGGGCCCTACGAGCAGTACTTC. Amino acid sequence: CASPDPPGPYEQYF.

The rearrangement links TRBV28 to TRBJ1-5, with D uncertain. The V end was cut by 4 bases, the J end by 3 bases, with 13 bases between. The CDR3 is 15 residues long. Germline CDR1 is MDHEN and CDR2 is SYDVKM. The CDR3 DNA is TGTGCCAGCAGTTCGAACCCGGGATTCAATCAGCCCCAGCATTTT. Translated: CASSSNPGFNQPQHF.

CDR3 sequence (DNA): TGTGCCAGTAGTCTTCTACGCGGTCCAAACACTGAAGCTTTCTTT. Protein product: CASSLLRGPNTEAFF. The chain joins TRBV19 to TRBJ1-1, with D hard to call. The CDR3 runs to 15 residues. Germline V gives CDR1 LNHDA, CDR2 SQIVND (reference sequence). The V end was cut by 5 bases, the J end by 2 bases, with 15 bases between.

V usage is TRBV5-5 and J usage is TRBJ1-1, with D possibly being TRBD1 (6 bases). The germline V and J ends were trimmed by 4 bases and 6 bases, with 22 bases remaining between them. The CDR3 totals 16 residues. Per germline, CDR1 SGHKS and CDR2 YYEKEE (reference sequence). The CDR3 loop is CASSLGGQGDFAEAFF. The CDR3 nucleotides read TGTGCCAGCAGCCTTGGGGGGCAGGGCGATTTCGCTGAAGCTTTCTTT.

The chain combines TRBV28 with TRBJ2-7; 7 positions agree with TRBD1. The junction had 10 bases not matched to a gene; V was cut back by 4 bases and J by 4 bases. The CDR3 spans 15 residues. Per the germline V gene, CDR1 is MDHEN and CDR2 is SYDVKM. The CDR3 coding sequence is TGTGCCAGCAGTTCCAACGACAGGGTATCTTACGAGCAGTACTTC. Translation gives CASSSNDRVSYEQYF.

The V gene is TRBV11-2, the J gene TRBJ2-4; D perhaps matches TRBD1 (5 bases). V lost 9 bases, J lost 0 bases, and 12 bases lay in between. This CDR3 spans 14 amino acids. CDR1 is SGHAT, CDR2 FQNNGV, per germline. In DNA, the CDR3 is TGTGCCAGTGCGTTTACAGGAGCCAAAAACATTCAGTACTTC. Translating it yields CASAFTGAKNIQYF. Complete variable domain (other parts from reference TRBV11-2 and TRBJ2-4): EAGVAQSPRYKIIEKRQSVAFWCNPISGHATLYWYQQILGQGPKLLIQFQNNGVVDDSQLPKDRFSAERLKGVDSTLKIQPAKLEDSAVYLCASAFTGAKNIQYFGAGTRLSVL.

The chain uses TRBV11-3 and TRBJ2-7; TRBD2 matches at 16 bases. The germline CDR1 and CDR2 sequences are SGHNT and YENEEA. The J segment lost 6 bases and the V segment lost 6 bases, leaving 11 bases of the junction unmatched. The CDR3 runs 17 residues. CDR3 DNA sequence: TGTGCCAGCAGTCACCCGGGACTAGCGGGAGGGCCAGGCGAGCAGTACTTC. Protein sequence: CASSHPGLAGGPGEQYF.

This chain's CDR3 is CASSPSGANTGELFF. The CDR3 DNA reads as TGTGCCAGCAGTCCAAGCGGGGCGAACACCGGGGAGCTGTTTTTT. This chain uses TRBV9 with TRBJ2-2; 7 nucleotides match TRBD2. There are 15 residues in the CDR3. The germline V gene encodes CDR1 SGDLS and CDR2 YYNGEE. V trimming: 5 bases; J trimming: 0 bases; junction bases outside the gene matches: 4.

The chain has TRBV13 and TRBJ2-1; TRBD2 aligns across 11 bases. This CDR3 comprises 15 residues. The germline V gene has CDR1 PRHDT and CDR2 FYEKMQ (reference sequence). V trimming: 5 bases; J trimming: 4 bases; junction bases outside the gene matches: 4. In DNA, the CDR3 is TGTGCCAGCAGCACACTAGCGGGGGATTACAATGAGCAGTTCTTC. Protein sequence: CASSTLAGDYNEQFF.

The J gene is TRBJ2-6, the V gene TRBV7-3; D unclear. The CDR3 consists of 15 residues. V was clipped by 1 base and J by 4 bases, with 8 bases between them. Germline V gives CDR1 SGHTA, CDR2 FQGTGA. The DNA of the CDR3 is TGTGCCAGCAGCTTAATGGGGTCCGGGGCCAACGTCCTGACTTTC. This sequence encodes CASSLMGSGANVLTF.

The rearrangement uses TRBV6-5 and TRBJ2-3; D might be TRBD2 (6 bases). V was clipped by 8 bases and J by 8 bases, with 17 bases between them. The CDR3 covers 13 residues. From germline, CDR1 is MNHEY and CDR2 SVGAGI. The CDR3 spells CASLSTGVGTQYF. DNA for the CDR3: TGTGCCAGCCTCTCGACGGGGGTAGGTACGCAGTATTTT.

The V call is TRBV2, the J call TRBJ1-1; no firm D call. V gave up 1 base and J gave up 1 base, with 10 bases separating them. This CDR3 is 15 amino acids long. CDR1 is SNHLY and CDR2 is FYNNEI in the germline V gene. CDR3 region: CASSEEVQPNTEAFF. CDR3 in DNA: TGTGCCAGCAGTGAAGAAGTACAGCCGAACACTGAAGCTTTCTTT. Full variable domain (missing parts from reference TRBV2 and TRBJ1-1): EPEVTQTPSHQVTQMGQEVILRCVPISNHLYFYWYRQILGQKVEFLVSFYNNEISEKSEIFDDQFSVERPDGSNFTLKIRSTKLEDSAMYFCASSEEVQPNTEAFFGQGTRLTVV.

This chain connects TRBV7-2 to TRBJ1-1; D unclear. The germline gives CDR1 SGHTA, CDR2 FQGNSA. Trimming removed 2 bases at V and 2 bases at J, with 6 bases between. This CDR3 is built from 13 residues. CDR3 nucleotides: TGTGCCAGCAGCTTAATAACAAACACTGAAGCTTTCTTT. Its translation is CASSLITNTEAFF.

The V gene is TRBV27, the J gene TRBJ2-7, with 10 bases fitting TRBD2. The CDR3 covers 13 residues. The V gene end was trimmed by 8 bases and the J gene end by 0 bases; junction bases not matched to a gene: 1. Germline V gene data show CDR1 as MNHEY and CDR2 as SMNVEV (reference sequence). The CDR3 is CASGTSVSYEQYF. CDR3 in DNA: TGTGCCAGCGGGACTAGCGTCTCCTACGAGCAGTACTTC.

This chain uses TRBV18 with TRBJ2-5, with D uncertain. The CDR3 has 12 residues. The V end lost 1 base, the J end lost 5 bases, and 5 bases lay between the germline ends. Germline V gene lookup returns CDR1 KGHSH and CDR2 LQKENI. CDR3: CASSPRVETQYF. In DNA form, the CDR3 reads TGTGCCAGCTCACCACGTGTGGAGACCCAGTACTTC.

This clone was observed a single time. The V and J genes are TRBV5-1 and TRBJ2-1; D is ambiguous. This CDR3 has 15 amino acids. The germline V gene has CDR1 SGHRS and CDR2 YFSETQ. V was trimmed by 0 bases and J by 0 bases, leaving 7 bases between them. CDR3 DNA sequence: TGCGCCAGCAGCTTGGATACGAGCTCCTACAATGAGCAGTTCTTC. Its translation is CASSLDTSSYNEQFF.